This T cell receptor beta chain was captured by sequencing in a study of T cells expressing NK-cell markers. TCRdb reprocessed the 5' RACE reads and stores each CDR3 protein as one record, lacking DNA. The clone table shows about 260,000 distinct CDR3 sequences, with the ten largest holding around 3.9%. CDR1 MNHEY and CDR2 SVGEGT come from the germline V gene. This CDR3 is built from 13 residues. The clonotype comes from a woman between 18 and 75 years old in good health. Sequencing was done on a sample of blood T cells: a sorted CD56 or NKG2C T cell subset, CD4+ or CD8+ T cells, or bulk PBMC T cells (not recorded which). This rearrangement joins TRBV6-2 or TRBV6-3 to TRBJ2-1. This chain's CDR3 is CAIYSGSYNEQFF.